This note documents a single T cell receptor (beta chain) sequence. No antigen is known for it. TCRdb's copy holds only in-frame clones and misses some; the assay was immunoSEQ multiplex PCR. The table records over 55,000 clones, 84% of them present only once. The data stem from a study of T cell responses to AZD1222 COVID-19 vaccine. Whole-study results and caveats: Females made up more of the donors, who were largely white British, and clonal diversity may have come out too low. Spike-specific TCR breadth and depth were elevated following two AZD1222 doses. Repertoires were collected only later (after the peak T cell response had occurred).

The source is an adult in good health. Sequenced material: peripheral blood, taken on day 0 of AZD1222 vaccination.

The CDR3, as DNA: TGTGCCAGCAGCCAAGATCAGGGGCCGGGAGATACGCAGTATTTT. Translating it yields CASSQDQGPGDTQYF. This chain links TRBV14 with TRBJ2-3, with D tentatively TRBD1 (6 bases). Germline V CDR1 and CDR2: SGHDN, FVKESK. V was clipped by 0 bases and J by 5 bases, with 12 bases between them. The CDR3 length is 15 residues.